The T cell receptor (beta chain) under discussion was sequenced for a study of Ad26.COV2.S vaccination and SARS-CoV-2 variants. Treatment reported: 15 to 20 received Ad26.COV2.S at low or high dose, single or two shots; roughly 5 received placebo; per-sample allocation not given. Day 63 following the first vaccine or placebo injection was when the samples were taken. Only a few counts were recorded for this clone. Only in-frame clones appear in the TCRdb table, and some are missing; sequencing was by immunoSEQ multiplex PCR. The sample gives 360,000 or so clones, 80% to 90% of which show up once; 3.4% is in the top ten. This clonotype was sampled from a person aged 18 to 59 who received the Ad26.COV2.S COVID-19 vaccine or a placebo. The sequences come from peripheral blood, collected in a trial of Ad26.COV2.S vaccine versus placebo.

This CDR3 is CATSRDKARQETQYF. DNA of the CDR3: TGTGCCACCAGCAGAGATAAGGCCCGTCAAGAGACCCAGTACTTC. J is TRBJ2-5 and V is TRBV15, with unresolved D. The CDR3 loop spans 15 amino acids. Germline lookup yields CDR1 LNHNV and CDR2 YYDKDF (reference sequence). Trimming removed 0 bases at V and 2 bases at J, with 10 bases between.